This T cell receptor (beta chain) was identified in a study of vaccination effects on CD4 cells after COVID-19. In the study overall: Samples collected post-vaccine were obtained a median of 72 days after the second dose.

Remarks on this clone: Its cognate antigen is unknown.

Germline CDR1 SGHDT, CDR2 YYEEEE. The CDR3 spans 11 residues. V gave up 4 bases and J gave up 8 bases, with 9 bases separating them. Data came from immunoSEQ multiplex PCR; TCRdb stores just in-frame clones and leaves some out. The sample shows more than 50,000 clones, roughly 80% of them seen only once. Viral peptide pool expansion of antigen-specific CD4+ T cells preceded sequencing in the ViraFEST assay. The culture ran for around nine days, and then CD4+ T cells were isolated. All study participants received two doses of BNT162b2 or mRNA-1273 vaccine. None of these healthy vaccinees had been infected with SARS-CoV-2 before vaccination. On day 3 and again on day 7, half the medium was replaced with IL-2 medium.

The gene calls are TRBV5-6 and TRBJ1-2, with D unclear. Sequencing used CD4+ T cells from PBMCs cultured with HCoV-OC43 spike peptides, obtained after COVID-19 vaccination. Subset meaning: HCoV-OC43 spike overlapping peptide pool stimulation. The sequence came from a human donor who received a COVID-19 vaccine. This chain's CDR3 is CASSRVAGYTF. The DNA of the CDR3 is TGTGCCAGCAGCCGAGTTGCGGGCTACACCTTC. Complete variable domain (other parts from reference TRBV5-6 and TRBJ1-2): DAGVTQSPTHLIKTRGQQVTLRCSPKSGHDTVSWYQQALGQGPQFIFQYYEEEERQRGNFPDRFSGHQFPNYSSELNVNALLLGDSALYLCASSRVAGYTFGSGTRLTVV.